This T cell receptor beta chain was observed in a study of blood T cell repertoires in COVID-19. The overall study: Samples taken during acute and convalescent COVID-19 were collected in the United States, Italy and Spain. The analysed material was cDNA or gDNA that came from T cells, B-cell-depleted T cells, or PBMCs.

The CDR3 covers 13 residues. The V gene lost 0 bases and the J gene lost 6 bases, with 11 bases spanning the gap. Per germline, CDR1 SQVTM and CDR2 ANQGSEA. Clones were sequenced by immunoSEQ multiplex PCR, and TCRdb holds only the in-frame ones, with some missing. Counted here are about 160,000 clones, approximately 87% occurring once; the ten biggest clones make up about 9.4%. A Seattle source enrolled patients during active infection and followed them longitudinally. The sample comprised peripheral blood. This TCR was sampled from a woman in her 70s with COVID-19, enrolled during active disease. This chain links TRBV29-1 with TRBJ1-2; the D gene is possibly TRBD1 (5 bases). CDR3 sequence: CSVEDFKGNGYTF. The CDR3 coding sequence is TGCAGCGTTGAAGATTTTAAGGGGAATGGCTACACCTTC.